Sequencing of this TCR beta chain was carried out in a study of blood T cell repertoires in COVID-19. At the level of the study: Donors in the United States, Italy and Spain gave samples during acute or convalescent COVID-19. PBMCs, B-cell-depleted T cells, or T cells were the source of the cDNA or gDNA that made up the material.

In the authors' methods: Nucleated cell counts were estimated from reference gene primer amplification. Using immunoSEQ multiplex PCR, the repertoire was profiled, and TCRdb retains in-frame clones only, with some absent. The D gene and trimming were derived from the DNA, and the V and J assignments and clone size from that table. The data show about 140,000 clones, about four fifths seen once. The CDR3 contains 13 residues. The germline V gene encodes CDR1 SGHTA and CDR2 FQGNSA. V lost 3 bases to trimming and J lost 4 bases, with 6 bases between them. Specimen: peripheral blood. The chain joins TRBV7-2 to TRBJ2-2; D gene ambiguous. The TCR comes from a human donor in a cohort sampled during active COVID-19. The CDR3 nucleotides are TGTGCCAGCAGCTTGGGCGCCACCGGGGAGCTGTTTTTT. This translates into CASSLGATGELFF.